This TCR beta chain stems from a study of molecular identifiers for immune sequencing clone quantification. Preparation methods for the bulk TCR libraries were those previously described, with listed TCR primers. MiXCR was run by TCRdb on the PCR reads, yielding one entry per CDR3 protein. This sample has 490,000 or so distinct CDR3 sequences, with roughly 23% found just once. V was cut by 1 base and J by 1 base, with 10 bases left in between. Germline V gene data show CDR1 as MGHRA and CDR2 as YSYEKL. This CDR3 contains 15 residues. This clonotype appeared many times. This clonotype was sampled from a human donor in good health. Some libraries in this study had Jurkat cell RNA spiked in. This sequence joins TRBV4-1 and TRBJ1-1; D unresolved. Material for sequencing was naive CD8+ T cells from blood, with Jurkat cell RNA spiked in. The subset: FACS-sorted CD8+CD4-CCR7+CD45RA+ naive T cells. DNA for the CDR3: TGCGCCAGCAGCCAAGTTTTAAGGAAGAACACTGAAGCTTTCTTT. This gives the protein CASSQVLRKNTEAFF.